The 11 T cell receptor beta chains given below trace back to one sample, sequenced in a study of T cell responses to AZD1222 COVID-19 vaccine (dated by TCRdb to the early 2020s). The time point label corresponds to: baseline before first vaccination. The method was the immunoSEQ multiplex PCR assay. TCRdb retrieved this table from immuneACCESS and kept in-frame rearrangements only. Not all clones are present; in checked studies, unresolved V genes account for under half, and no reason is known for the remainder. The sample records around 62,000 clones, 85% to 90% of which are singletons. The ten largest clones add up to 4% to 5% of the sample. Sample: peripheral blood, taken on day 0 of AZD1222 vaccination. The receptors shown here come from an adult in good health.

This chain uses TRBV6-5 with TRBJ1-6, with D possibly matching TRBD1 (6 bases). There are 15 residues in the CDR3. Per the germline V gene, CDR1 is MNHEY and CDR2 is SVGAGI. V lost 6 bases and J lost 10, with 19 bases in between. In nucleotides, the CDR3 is TGTGCCAGCAGACGCCGAACAGGGTACGGATCACCCCTCCACTTT. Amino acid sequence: CASRRRTGYGSPLHF.

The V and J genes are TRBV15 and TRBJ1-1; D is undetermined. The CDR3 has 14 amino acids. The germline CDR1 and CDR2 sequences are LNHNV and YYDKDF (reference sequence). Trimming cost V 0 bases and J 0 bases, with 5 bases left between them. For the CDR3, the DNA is TGTGCCACCAGCAGAGATCTGGTGAACACTGAAGCTTTCTTT. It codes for CATSRDLVNTEAFF. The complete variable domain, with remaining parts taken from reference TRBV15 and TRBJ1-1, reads DAMVIQNPRYQVTQFGKPVTLSCSQTLNHNVMYWYQQKSSQAPKLLFHYYDKDFNNEADTPDNFQSRRPNTSFCFLDIRSPGLGDTAMYLCATSRDLVNTEAFFGQGTRLTVV.

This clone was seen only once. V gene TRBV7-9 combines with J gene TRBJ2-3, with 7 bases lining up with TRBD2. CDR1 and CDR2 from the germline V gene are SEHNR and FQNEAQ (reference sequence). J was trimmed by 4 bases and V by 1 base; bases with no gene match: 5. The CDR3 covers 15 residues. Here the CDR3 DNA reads TGTGCCAGCAGCTTAGGGCGAGCGGGGTCAGATACGCAGTATTTT. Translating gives CASSLGRAGSDTQYF. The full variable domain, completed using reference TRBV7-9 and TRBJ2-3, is DTGVSQNPRHKITKRGQNVTFRCDPISEHNRLYWYRQTLGQGPEFLTYFQNEAQLEKSRLLSDRFSAERPKGSFSTLEIQRTEQGDSAMYLCASSLGRAGSDTQYFGPGTRLTVL.

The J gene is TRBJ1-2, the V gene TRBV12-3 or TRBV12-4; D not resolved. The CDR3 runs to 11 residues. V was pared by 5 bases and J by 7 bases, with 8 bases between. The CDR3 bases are TGTGCCAGCAGTCGACGGGGTGGCTACACCTTC. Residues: CASSRRGGYTF.

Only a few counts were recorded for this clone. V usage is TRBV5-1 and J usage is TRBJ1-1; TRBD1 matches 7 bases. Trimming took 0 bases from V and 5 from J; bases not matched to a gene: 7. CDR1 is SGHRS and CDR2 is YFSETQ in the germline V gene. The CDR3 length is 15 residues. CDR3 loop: CASSLGQGSGTEAFF. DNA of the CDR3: TGCGCCAGCAGCTTGGGACAGGGTTCGGGTACTGAAGCTTTCTTT.

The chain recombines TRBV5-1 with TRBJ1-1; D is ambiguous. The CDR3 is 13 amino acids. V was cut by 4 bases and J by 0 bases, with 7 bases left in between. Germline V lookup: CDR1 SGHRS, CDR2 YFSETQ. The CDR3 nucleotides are TGCGCCAGCAGCAGGTCCTTGAACACTGAAGCTTTCTTT. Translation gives CASSRSLNTEAFF.

This CDR3 is CASSTGGYSNQPQHF. The CDR3 nucleotides are TGTGCCAGTAGTACAGGGGGGTATAGCAATCAGCCCCAGCATTTT. V is TRBV19 and J is TRBJ1-5; 7 bases match TRBD1. With V trimmed by 4 bases and J by 0 bases, 3 bases remained unmatched. The CDR3 sequence is 15 residues long. The germline CDR1 and CDR2 sequences are LNHDA and SQIVND (reference sequence).

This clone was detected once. In DNA form, the CDR3 reads TGTGCCAGCAGTTACTCAGGGAACAGGGACATTCAGTACTTC. It yields the protein CASSYSGNRDIQYF. The chain uses TRBV6-2 or TRBV6-3 and TRBJ2-4, with D perhaps TRBD1 (6 bases). The germline V and J ends were trimmed by 0 bases and 8 bases, with 11 bases remaining between them. This CDR3 has 14 residues. Looked up from germline, CDR1 is MNHEY and CDR2 is SVGEGT.

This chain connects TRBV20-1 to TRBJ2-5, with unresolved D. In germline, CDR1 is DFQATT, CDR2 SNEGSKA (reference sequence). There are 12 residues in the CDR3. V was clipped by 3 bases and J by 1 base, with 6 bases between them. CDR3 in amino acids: CSASLGQETQYF. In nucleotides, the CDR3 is TGCAGTGCTAGTCTGGGCCAAGAGACCCAGTACTTC.

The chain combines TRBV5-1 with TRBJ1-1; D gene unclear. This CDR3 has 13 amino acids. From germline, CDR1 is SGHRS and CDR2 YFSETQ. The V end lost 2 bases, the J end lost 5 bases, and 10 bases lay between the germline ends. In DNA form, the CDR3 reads TGCGCCAGCAGCTTACAGAGGAGGACTGAAGCTTTCTTT. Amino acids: CASSLQRRTEAFF.

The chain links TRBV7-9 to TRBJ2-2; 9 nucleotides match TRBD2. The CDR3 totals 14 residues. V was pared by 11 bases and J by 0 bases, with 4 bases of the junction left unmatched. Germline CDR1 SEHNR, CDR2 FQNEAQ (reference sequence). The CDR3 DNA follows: TGTGCCTGGGGACTAGCAGCGAACACCGGGGAGCTGTTTTTT. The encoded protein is CAWGLAANTGELFF.